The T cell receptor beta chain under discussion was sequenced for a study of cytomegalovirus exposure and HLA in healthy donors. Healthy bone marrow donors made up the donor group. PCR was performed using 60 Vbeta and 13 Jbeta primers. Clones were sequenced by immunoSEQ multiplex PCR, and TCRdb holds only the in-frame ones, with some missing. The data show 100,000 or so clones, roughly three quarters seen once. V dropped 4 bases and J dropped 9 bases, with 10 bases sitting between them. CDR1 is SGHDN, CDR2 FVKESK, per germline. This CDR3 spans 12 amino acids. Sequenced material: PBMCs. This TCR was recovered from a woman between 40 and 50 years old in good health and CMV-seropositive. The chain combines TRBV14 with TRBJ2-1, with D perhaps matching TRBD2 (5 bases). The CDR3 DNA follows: TGTGCCAGCAGCCCAACTAGGGTTGAGCAGTTCTTC. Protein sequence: CASSPTRVEQFF.